This T cell receptor (beta chain) derives from a study of PD-1 blockade in classical Hodgkin lymphoma. General study findings and limits: The repertoire differences lack a defined cause, possibly disease activity or prior therapy.

This CDR3 contains 13 residues. Germline V CDR1 and CDR2: GTSNPN, SVGIG (reference sequence). J lost 3 bases, V lost 3 bases, and 3 bases had no gene match. Sequenced by immunoSEQ multiplex PCR; TCRdb stores in-frame clones only, minus some. The table lists approximately 25,000 clones, around 83% of them singletons, with more than 1.5% in the top ten. Turning to this clone: The antigen is not known.

Each patient relapsed following autologous stem cell transplantation, and prior brentuximab vedotin exposure differed. Investigators isolated CD4+ T cells from thawed PBMCs through magnetic negative selection. The sample here was CD4+ T cells from blood, taken at baseline. This TCR was recovered from a human donor with classical Hodgkin lymphoma. The V gene is TRBV30, the J gene TRBJ1-1; 8 bases match TRBD1. The CDR3: CAWSRQGYTEAFF. CDR3 DNA: TGTGCCTGGAGCAGACAGGGGTACACTGAAGCTTTCTTT.